This T cell receptor (beta chain) was recovered during a study of neurological immune-mediated disorders. Study results and limitations: Because no CDR3 amino acid sequences were shared across subjects by expanded clones, private repertoires were suggested in all groups.

The CDR3 runs 12 residues. V was shortened by 0 bases and J by 12 bases, with 12 bases between the two germline ends. CDR1 LNHNV and CDR2 YYDKDF come from the germline V gene (reference sequence). This clonotype appeared many times. Its target is unknown. Specified time point: longitudinal time-point 3. The cDNA was generated through 5'RACE incorporating 10-nucleotide random UMIs. One entry per CDR3 protein, called by TCRdb with MiXCR from the 5' RACE reads. Here the sample spans approximately 80,000 distinct CDR3 sequences, about 4.3% being singletons. The receptor was derived from a woman aged 60-75 years with multiple sclerosis. Sequences were obtained from PBMCs. The chain uses TRBV15 and TRBJ2-7; the D is unclear. In nucleotides, the CDR3 is TGTGCCACCAGCAGAGATCTAGGTGGTCTGTACTTC. It encodes CATSRDLGGLYF.